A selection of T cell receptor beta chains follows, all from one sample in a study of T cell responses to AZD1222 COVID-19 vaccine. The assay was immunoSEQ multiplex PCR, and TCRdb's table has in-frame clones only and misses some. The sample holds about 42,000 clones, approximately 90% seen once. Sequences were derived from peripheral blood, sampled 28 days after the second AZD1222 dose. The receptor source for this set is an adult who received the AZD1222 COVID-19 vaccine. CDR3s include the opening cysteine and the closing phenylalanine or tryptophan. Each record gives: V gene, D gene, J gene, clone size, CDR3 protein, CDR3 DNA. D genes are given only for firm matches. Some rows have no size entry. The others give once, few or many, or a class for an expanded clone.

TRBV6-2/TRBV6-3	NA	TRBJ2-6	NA	CASSYGDSGANVLTF	TGTGCCAGCAGTTACGGGGACTCTGGGGCCAACGTCCTGACTTTC
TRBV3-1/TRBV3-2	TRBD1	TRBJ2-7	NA	CASSTGYEQYF	TGTGCCAGTTCGACAGGGTACGAGCAGTACTTC
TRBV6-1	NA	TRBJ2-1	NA	CASSEGQGYDEQFF	TGTGCCAGCAGTGAGGGCCAAGGCTACGATGAGCAGTTCTTC
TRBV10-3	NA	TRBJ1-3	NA	CAISGSVASGNTIYF	TGTGCCATCAGTGGGTCGGTGGCTTCTGGAAACACCATATATTTT
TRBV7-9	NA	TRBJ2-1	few	CASSSGTLSSYNEQFF	TGTGCCAGCAGCTCCGGGACACTGAGCTCCTACAATGAGCAGTTCTTC
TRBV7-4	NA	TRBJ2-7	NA	CASSYWDTNLYEQYF	TGTGCCAGCAGCTACTGGGACACCAACTTATACGAGCAGTACTTC
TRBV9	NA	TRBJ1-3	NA	CASSVATSGDGNTIYF	TGTGCCAGCAGCGTAGCTACCTCGGGAGATGGAAACACCATATATTTT
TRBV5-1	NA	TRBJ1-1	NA	CASSFGWGAEAFF	TGCGCCAGCAGCTTCGGTTGGGGGGCTGAAGCTTTCTTT
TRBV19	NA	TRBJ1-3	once	CASSIAHGGLSGNTIYF	TGTGCCAGTAGTATAGCGCATGGCGGTCTGTCTGGAAACACCATATATTTT
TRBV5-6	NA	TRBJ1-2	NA	CASSLGTVQGYTF	TGTGCCAGCAGCTTGGGGACAGTCCAGGGCTACACCTTC
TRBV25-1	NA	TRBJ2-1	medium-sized	CASSRVLDNEQFF	TGTGCCAGCAGTAGAGTATTGGACAATGAGCAGTTCTTC
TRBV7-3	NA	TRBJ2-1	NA	CASSAGDSINEQFF	TGTGCCAGCAGCGCCGGGGACTCGATAAATGAGCAGTTCTTC
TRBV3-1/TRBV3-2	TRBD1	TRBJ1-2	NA	CASSQGTGLTYGYTF	TGTGCCAGCAGCCAAGGGACAGGGTTGACCTATGGCTACACCTTC
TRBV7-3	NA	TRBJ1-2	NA	CASSPTAIYGYTF	TGTGCCAGCAGCCCCACGGCTATCTATGGCTACACCTTC
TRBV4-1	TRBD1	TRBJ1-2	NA	CASSHRDRVYGYTF	TGCGCCAGCAGCCATCGGGACAGAGTATATGGCTACACCTTC
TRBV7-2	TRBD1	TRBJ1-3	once	CASSSRDSSGNTIYF	TGTGCCAGCAGCTCCCGGGACAGCTCTGGAAACACCATATATTTT
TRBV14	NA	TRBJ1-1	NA	CASSQTSVNTEAFF	TGTGCCAGCAGCCAGACAAGTGTGAACACTGAAGCTTTCTTT
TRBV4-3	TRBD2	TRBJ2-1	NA	CASSYRTSGSSYNEQFF	TGCGCCAGCAGCTACAGAACTAGCGGGAGTTCCTACAATGAGCAGTTCTTC
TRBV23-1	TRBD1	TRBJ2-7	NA	CASSRADRGMSSYEQYF	TGCGCCAGCAGTCGGGCGGACAGGGGAATGAGCTCCTACGAGCAGTACTTC
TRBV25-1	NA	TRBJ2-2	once	CASSEYGADRTGELFF	TGTGCCAGCAGTGAATATGGGGCGGACCGAACGGGGGAGCTGTTTTTT
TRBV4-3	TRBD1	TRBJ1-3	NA	CASSQEYRGNGNTIYF	TGCGCCAGCAGCCAAGAATACAGGGGTAATGGAAACACCATATATTTT
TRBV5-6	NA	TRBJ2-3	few	CASSLGDNTDTQYF	TGTGCCAGCAGCTTGGGTGATAACACAGATACGCAGTATTTT
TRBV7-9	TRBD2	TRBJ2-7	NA	CASSSLAGVYEQYF	TGTGCCAGCAGCTCTCTAGCGGGAGTCTACGAGCAGTACTTC
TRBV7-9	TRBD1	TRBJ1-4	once	CASSPEVRTGGNEKLFF	TGTGCCAGCAGCCCAGAGGTTAGGACAGGAGGGAATGAAAAACTGTTTTTT
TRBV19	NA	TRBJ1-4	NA	CASSGGSNEKLFF	TGTGCCAGTAGTGGTGGGTCAAATGAAAAACTGTTTTTT
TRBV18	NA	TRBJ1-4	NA	CASSPDWAGANEKLFF	TGTGCCAGCTCACCAGATTGGGCAGGCGCTAATGAAAAACTGTTTTTT
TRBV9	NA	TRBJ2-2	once	CASSAQGFNTGELFF	TGTGCCAGCAGCGCACAGGGATTTAACACCGGGGAGCTGTTTTTT
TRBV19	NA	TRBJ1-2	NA	CASTAVDGYGYTF	TGTGCCAGTACGGCGGTGGATGGCTATGGCTACACCTTC
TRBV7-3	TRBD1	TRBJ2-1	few	CASSLGQGGYNEQFF	TGTGCCAGCAGCCTCGGACAGGGAGGTTACAATGAGCAGTTCTTC
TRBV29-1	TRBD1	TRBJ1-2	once	CSVPLAGQGRGGYTF	TGCAGCGTGCCCCTGGCGGGACAGGGGAGAGGTGGCTACACCTTC
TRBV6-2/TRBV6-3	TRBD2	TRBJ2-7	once	CASSPWTSGYEQYF	TGTGCCAGCAGCCCATGGACTAGCGGCTACGAGCAGTACTTC
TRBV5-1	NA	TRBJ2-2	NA	CASSQRAALPFNTGELFF	TGCGCCAGCAGCCAGCGGGCGGCCCTCCCTTTTAACACCGGGGAGCTGTTTTTT
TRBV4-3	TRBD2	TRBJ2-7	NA	CASSQGVLAGVLEQYF	TGCGCCAGCAGCCAAGGCGTACTAGCGGGAGTGTTAGAGCAGTACTTC
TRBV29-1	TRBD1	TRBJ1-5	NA	CSASGQGAGEPQHF	TGCAGCGCGTCGGGACAGGGGGCTGGTGAGCCCCAGCATTTT
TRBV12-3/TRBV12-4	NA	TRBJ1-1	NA	CASSLRLNTEAFF	TGTGCCAGCAGTTTGAGATTAAACACTGAAGCTTTCTTT
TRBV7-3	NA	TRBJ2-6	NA	CASSLDQTSGANVLTF	TGTGCCAGCAGCTTAGACCAGACCTCTGGGGCCAACGTCCTGACTTTC
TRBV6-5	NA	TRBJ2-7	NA	CASSYSTVTRAHEQYF	TGTGCCAGCAGTTACTCGACGGTTACTAGGGCCCACGAGCAGTACTTC
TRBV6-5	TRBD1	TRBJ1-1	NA	CASGDRGRGNTEAFF	TGTGCCAGCGGCGACAGGGGGCGAGGGAACACTGAAGCTTTCTTT
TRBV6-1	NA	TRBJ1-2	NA	CASSDPGAINYGYTF	TGTGCCAGCAGTGATCCGGGGGCCATTAACTATGGCTACACCTTC
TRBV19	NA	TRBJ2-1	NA	CASSIAGGRSPYNEQFF	TGTGCCAGTAGTATAGCTGGGGGGAGAAGTCCCTACAATGAGCAGTTCTTC
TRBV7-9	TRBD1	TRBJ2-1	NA	CASSLEGQGNEQFF	TGTGCCAGCAGCTTAGAAGGACAGGGCAATGAGCAGTTCTTC
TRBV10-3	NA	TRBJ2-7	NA	CAISEGHEQYF	TGTGCCATCAGTGAGGGCCACGAGCAGTACTTC
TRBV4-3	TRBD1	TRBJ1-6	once	CASSQERGRSPLHF	TGCGCCAGCAGCCAAGAAAGGGGGCGTTCACCCCTCCACTTT
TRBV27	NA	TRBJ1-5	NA	CASGRTDYSNQPQHF	TGTGCCAGCGGCCGGACGGACTATAGCAATCAGCCCCAGCATTTT
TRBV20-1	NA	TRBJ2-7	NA	CSASVGGNYEQYF	TGCAGTGCTAGTGTGGGGGGAAACTACGAGCAGTACTTC
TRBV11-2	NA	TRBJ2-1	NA	CASSLEIGNYNEQFF	TGTGCCAGCAGCTTAGAAATCGGGAACTACAATGAGCAGTTCTTC
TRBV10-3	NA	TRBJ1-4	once	CAISTTGSEKLFF	TGTGCCATCAGTACCACGGGGAGTGAAAAACTGTTTTTT
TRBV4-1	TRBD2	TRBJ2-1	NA	CASSETSGSYNEQFF	TGCGCCAGCAGCGAAACTAGCGGCTCCTACAATGAGCAGTTCTTC
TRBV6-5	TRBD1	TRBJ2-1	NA	CASSYGDRESNEQFF	TGTGCCAGCAGTTACGGGGACAGGGAATCAAATGAGCAGTTCTTC
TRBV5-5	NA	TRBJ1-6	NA	CASSPDSIYNSPLHF	TGTGCCAGCAGCCCCGACAGCATCTATAATTCACCCCTCCACTTT
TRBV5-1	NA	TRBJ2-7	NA	CASSLGTDRSYEQYF	TGCGCCAGCAGCTTGGGGACAGACCGATCCTACGAGCAGTACTTC
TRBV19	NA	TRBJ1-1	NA	CASKDPTWSTEAFF	TGTGCCTCCAAGGACCCTACCTGGAGCACTGAAGCTTTCTTT
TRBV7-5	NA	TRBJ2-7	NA	CVRSLEVAGCPHEQYF	TGTGTCAGAAGCTTAGAGGTTGCGGGGTGCCCCCACGAGCAGTACTTC
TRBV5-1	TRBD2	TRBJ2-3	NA	CASSLRTSGTDTQYF	TGCGCCAGCAGCTTGCGTACTAGCGGCACAGATACGCAGTATTTT
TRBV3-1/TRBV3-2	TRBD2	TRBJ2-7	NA	CASSYTSGRPYEQYF	TGTGCCAGCAGCTACACTAGCGGGAGGCCATACGAGCAGTACTTC
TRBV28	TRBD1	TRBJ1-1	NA	CASSWGQGKGEAFF	TGTGCCAGCAGTTGGGGACAGGGGAAGGGAGAAGCTTTCTTT
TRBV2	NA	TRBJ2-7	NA	CASSQTLLRGQYF	TGTGCCAGCAGCCAAACATTGCTTCGGGGGCAGTACTTC